These 13 T cell receptor beta chains were all obtained from the same sample, sequenced in a study of T cells expressing NK-cell markers. From the 5' RACE reads, TCRdb lists one entry per CDR3 protein and no DNA. Its listing shows about 460,000 distinct CDR3 sequences. Sequenced material: blood T cells: a sorted CD56 or NKG2C T cell subset, CD4+ or CD8+ T cells, or bulk PBMC T cells (not recorded which). These receptor sequences come from a woman aged 50 to 60 in good health.

The CDR3 is CASSLSFSPNTEAFF. This chain joins TRBV27 and TRBJ1-1. The CDR3 runs to 15 residues. Per the germline V gene, CDR1 is MNHEY and CDR2 is SMNVEV (reference sequence).

The chain recombines TRBV27 with TRBJ2-4. Germline V CDR1 and CDR2: MNHEY, SMNVEV (reference sequence). The CDR3 spans 15 residues. The chain's CDR3 is CASGTLGWAKNIQYF.

V and J are TRBV7-9 and TRBJ1-3; lacking DNA, the TRBD1 call made by TCRdb goes unchecked. Germline values: CDR1 SEHNR, CDR2 FQNEAQ (reference sequence). CDR3 size: 14 residues. CDR3 loop: CASSFPGVVDTIYF.

The chain uses TRBV27 and TRBJ2-1; TCRdb's D call, TRBD2, is unchecked because there is no DNA. Germline lookup yields CDR1 MNHEY and CDR2 SMNVEV (reference sequence). CDR3 length equals 15 residues. Here the CDR3 reads CASSPALAGEIEQFF.

The V gene is TRBV29-1, the J gene TRBJ2-3; as DNA is missing, the TRBD1 call by TCRdb cannot be tested. Germline V CDR1 and CDR2: SQVTM, ANQGSEA. This CDR3 has 14 residues. CDR3 loop: CSVDRGAGTDTQYF.

The rearrangement links TRBV6-4 to TRBJ2-1; the TRBD2 assignment by TCRdb is unverifiable without DNA. The CDR3 is 20 amino acids. Germline V lookup: CDR1 MRHNA, CDR2 SNTAGT. CDR3 sequence: CASSDYGSGTSGRTYNEQFF.

The chain uses TRBV29-1 and TRBJ1-5; TCRdb's D call, TRBD1, is unchecked because there is no DNA. In germline, CDR1 is SQVTM, CDR2 ANQGSEA. The CDR3 spans 12 residues. CDR3 region: CSAGETNQPQHF.

The V call is TRBV20-1, the J call TRBJ1-1. Germline V gene data show CDR1 as DFQATT and CDR2 as SNEGSKA (reference sequence). The CDR3 consists of 13 residues. The CDR3 loop reads CSASLPAGTEAFF.

The rearrangement joins TRBV5-1 to TRBJ2-2; TCRdb gives TRBD2 as the D gene, but with no DNA this cannot be confirmed. The CDR3 has 16 amino acids. The germline V gene encodes CDR1 SGHRS and CDR2 YFSETQ. CDR3 in amino acids: CASSLTVRVGSGELFF. Full variable domain (rest looked up from reference TRBV5-1 and TRBJ2-2): KAGVTQTPRYLIKTRGQQVTLSCSPISGHRSVSWYQQTPGQGLQFLFEYFSETQRNKGNFPGRFSGRQFSNSRSEMNVSTLELGDSALYLCASSLTVRVGSGELFFGEGSRLTVL.

The CDR3 spells CASSAGARRGNIQYF. The rearrangement links TRBV9 to TRBJ2-4; there is no DNA to check the TCRdb D call of TRBD2. The CDR3 loop spans 15 amino acids. The germline gives CDR1 SGDLS, CDR2 YYNGEE.

V gene TRBV5-1 combines with J gene TRBJ2-1; TCRdb's assignment of TRBD1 cannot be checked, as there is no DNA. This CDR3 is built from 13 residues. CDR1 SGHRS and CDR2 YFSETQ come from the germline V gene. This CDR3 is CASSLDLGGEQFF.

The V and J genes are TRBV7-9 and TRBJ2-3; TCRdb's D call of TRBD1 is untestable without DNA. The CDR3 length is 17 residues. Looked up from germline, CDR1 is SEHNR and CDR2 is FQNEAQ (reference sequence). The CDR3 reads CASSFYGEQWGTDTQYF.

The V gene is TRBV20-1, the J gene TRBJ1-1. This CDR3 is 13 amino acids long. CDR1 and CDR2 from the germline V gene are DFQATT and SNEGSKA (reference sequence). The CDR3 is CSAILQMNTEAFF.